These 19 T cell receptor beta chains were sequenced from one sample in a study of T cell changes during pregnancy in multiple sclerosis (dated by TCRdb to between 2018 and 2020). Library prep was done by the immunoSEQ multiplex PCR assay. TCRdb carries this immuneACCESS record with in-frame sequences only. Its versions omit some clonotypes, under half of them owing to an unresolved V gene in the studies checked, with the rest unexplained. For this sample there are approximately 43,000 clones; less than 95% appear just once. 10% of the sample lies in the top ten. The material was CD8+ T cells from peripheral blood mononuclear cells, obtained in the first trimester of pregnancy. The receptor set was obtained from a female donor with multiple sclerosis, enrolled in a pregnancy study.

The chain employs TRBV9 and TRBJ2-1, with a possible D match to TRBD1 (6 bases). CDR3 length equals 17 residues. Deletions cut 4 bases from V and 0 bases from J, with 17 bases between. Per the germline V gene, CDR1 is SGDLS and CDR2 is YYNGEE. The CDR3 here is CASSPGTGRSSYNEQFF. CDR3 bases: TGTGCCAGCAGCCCCGGAACAGGGAGAAGCTCCTACAATGAGCAGTTCTTC.

This chain joins TRBV5-4 and TRBJ1-1; possible D gene TRBD1, 5 bases. CDR1 is SGHNT, CDR2 YYREEE, per germline (reference sequence). The V and J ends lost 0 bases and 1 base respectively, with 10 bases between them. This CDR3 has 15 amino acids. CDR3 protein: CASSLGWGSNTEAFF. For the CDR3, the DNA is TGTGCCAGCAGCTTGGGATGGGGCTCGAACACTGAAGCTTTCTTT.

The chain is built from TRBV5-4 and TRBJ2-3, with D hard to call. The CDR3 consists of 16 residues. Germline V gives CDR1 SGHNT, CDR2 YYREEE (reference sequence). With 5 bases removed from V and 5 bases from J, the gap between germline ends came to 21 bases. CDR3 sequence (DNA): TGTGCCAGCAGGACCGGTGCCCTGGGCCGTGGAGATACGCAGTATTTT. Encoded protein: CASRTGALGRGDTQYF.

With respect to this clone: Other DNA sequences in the same sample also yield this CDR3. The chain joins TRBV7-2 to TRBJ2-1, with 9 nucleotides matching TRBD2. The germline V gene has CDR1 SGHTA and CDR2 FQGNSA. J lost 7 bases, V lost 3 bases, and 4 bases had no gene match. The CDR3 spans 14 residues. DNA for the CDR3: TGTGCCAGCAGCTTGGGCGGGAGGGGGAATGAGCAGTTCTTC. Protein product: CASSLGGRGNEQFF.

The genes are TRBV20-1 and TRBJ2-7; TRBD1 might be the D (5 bases). Trimming stripped 6 bases from V and 0 bases from J, with 6 bases between. This CDR3 comprises 11 residues. CDR1 DFQATT and CDR2 SNEGSKA come from the germline V gene (reference sequence). In nucleotides, the CDR3 is TGCAGTGCAAGGGGCTCCTACGAGCAGTACTTC. It yields the protein CSARGSYEQYF.

The chain links TRBV9 to TRBJ1-1; no clear D. The CDR3 is 15 amino acids. The V and J ends lost 3 bases and 5 bases respectively, with 17 bases between them. The germline gives CDR1 SGDLS, CDR2 YYNGEE. The CDR3 nucleotides are TGTGCCAGCAGCGGCTTTAGACAATCGGGGACTGAAGCTTTCTTT. Translating it yields CASSGFRQSGTEAFF.

The gene calls are TRBV9 and TRBJ1-1; TRBD1 might be the D (6 bases). With 1 base removed from V and 1 base from J, the gap between germline ends came to 11 bases. Germline CDR1 is SGDLS and CDR2 is YYNGEE. This CDR3 region has 15 residues. Here the CDR3 reads CASSVLLGQNTEAFF. CDR3 in DNA: TGTGCCAGCAGCGTATTATTGGGACAGAACACTGAAGCTTTCTTT.

The table lists this clone with a count of one. This chain links TRBV5-4 with TRBJ2-1, with TRBD1 matching 9 bases. From germline, CDR1 is SGHNT and CDR2 YYREEE (reference sequence). There are 14 residues in the CDR3. With 5 bases clipped from V and 7 bases from J, the junction kept 7 bases outside the gene matches. The CDR3 DNA follows: TGTGCCAGCAGGCCCGGGACAGGGATAAATGAGCAGTTCTTC. Amino acids: CASRPGTGINEQFF.

This chain links TRBV19 with TRBJ2-7; possible D gene TRBD1, 5 bases. From germline, CDR1 is LNHDA and CDR2 SQIVND (reference sequence). The CDR3 has 15 residues. Trimming shortened V by 2 bases and J by 2 bases, and 13 bases separated the two germline ends. In nucleotides, the CDR3 is TGTGCCAGTAGTATATCGGCAGGGATACCCTACGAGCAGTACTTC. Its protein product is CASSISAGIPYEQYF.

Written as DNA, the CDR3 is TGTGCCAGCAGCTTATTCGACAGGGATCGGACTGAAGCTTTCTTT. It encodes CASSLFDRDRTEAFF. V usage is TRBV7-2 and J usage is TRBJ1-1; 7 bases align to TRBD1. The CDR3 runs 15 residues. The germline gives CDR1 SGHTA, CDR2 FQGNSA. V shed 2 bases and J 5 bases; nucleotides not matched to a gene: 8.

This chain uses TRBV27 with TRBJ2-2; TRBD1 aligns across 12 bases. The germline CDR1 and CDR2 sequences are MNHEY and SMNVEV (reference sequence). This CDR3 spans 16 amino acids. Trimming removed 5 bases from V and 8 bases from J; junction bases left unmatched: 9. CDR3 sequence: CASSARDRGLGGELFF. The CDR3 DNA reads as TGTGCCAGCAGTGCTCGGGACAGGGGGCTAGGTGGGGAGCTGTTTTTT.

This sequence joins TRBV2 and TRBJ2-7; 9 positions agree with TRBD1. This CDR3 has 15 amino acids. After removal of 6 bases from V and 3 bases from J, the junction contained 9 bases not matched to a gene. CDR1 and CDR2 from the germline V gene are SNHLY and FYNNEI. CDR3 region: CASSAGQGLRYEQYF. The CDR3 region has the DNA TGTGCCAGCAGCGCAGGACAGGGGCTACGCTACGAGCAGTACTTC.

CDR3 nucleotides: TGTGCCAGCAGCTTAGATCCCCCCGGGACAGGGAATTCACCCCTCCACTTT. Translation gives CASSLDPPGTGNSPLHF. The rearrangement links TRBV11-2 to TRBJ1-6; 9 positions match TRBD1. J gave up 7 bases and V 0 bases, and 7 bases lay outside the gene matches. CDR3 length: 17 residues. Germline-derived CDR1 and CDR2 are SGHAT and FQNNGV.

The chain combines TRBV7-2 with TRBJ2-1; D is undetermined. CDR1 SGHTA and CDR2 FQGNSA come from the germline V gene. V was pared by 0 bases and J by 6 bases, with 6 bases between. The CDR3 sequence is 13 residues long. DNA for the CDR3: TGTGCCAGCAGCTTAGCCACTACCAATGAGCAGTTCTTC. It specifies CASSLATTNEQFF.

The chain couples TRBV29-1 to TRBJ2-5; a possible D gene is TRBD1 (6 bases). V lost 3 bases and J lost 3, with 17 bases in between. The V gene's germline CDR1 is SQVTM and CDR2 ANQGSEA. This CDR3 spans 15 amino acids. Here the CDR3 reads CSVDPRGKVEETQYF. The CDR3 bases are TGCAGCGTTGACCCCAGGGGTAAGGTCGAAGAGACCCAGTACTTC.

The rearrangement links TRBV5-1 to TRBJ1-1, with D hard to call. Germline loops: CDR1 SGHRS, CDR2 YFSETQ. This CDR3 is 13 amino acids long. Trimming removed 0 bases at V and 0 bases at J, with 3 bases between. The CDR3 protein is CASSLGVNTEAFF. Written as DNA, the CDR3 is TGCGCCAGCAGCTTGGGAGTGAACACTGAAGCTTTCTTT.

This rearrangement joins TRBV5-1 to TRBJ2-3, with TRBD1 identical over 9 bases. With 0 bases clipped from V and 1 base from J, the junction kept 0 bases outside the gene matches. The length of the CDR3 is 15 residues. Germline CDR1 is SGHRS and CDR2 is YFSETQ. DNA for the CDR3: TGCGCCAGCAGCTTGGGGGACAGGGGCACAGATACGCAGTATTTT. Translation: CASSLGDRGTDTQYF.

The chain uses TRBV7-6 and TRBJ1-1; D perhaps matches TRBD1 (6 bases). This CDR3 contains 17 residues. Germline V gene sequence: CDR1 SGHVS, CDR2 FNYEAQ. V was cut by 1 base and J by 5 bases, with 20 bases left in between. The CDR3 reads CASSLEGQHKWDTEAFF. The CDR3 DNA reads TGTGCCAGCAGCTTAGAGGGACAACACAAATGGGATACTGAAGCTTTCTTT.

This clone occurred a few times. The J gene is TRBJ1-4, the V gene TRBV30; D perhaps matches TRBD1 (5 bases). The V gene lost 0 bases and the J gene lost 8 bases, with 13 bases spanning the gap. Germline lookup yields CDR1 GTSNPN and CDR2 SVGIG (reference sequence). The CDR3 extends over 14 amino acids. The CDR3 region has the DNA TGTGCCTGGAGTGTACCCGTGGGGCTGGAAAAACTGTTTTTT. It specifies CAWSVPVGLEKLFF.